This entry lists 18 T cell receptor beta chains sequenced from one sample in a study of shared clonotypes between healthy human individuals. Profiling relied on immunoSEQ multiplex PCR, and the TCRdb table lists in-frame clones only, not all of them. The sample contains about 1.1 million clones, about 72% of which appear only once. The sequencing sample was made of memory CD4+ T cells from PBMCs. Stated subset: CD45RA-negative fraction. These receptors all come from a man between 18 and 35 years old in good health. Some clones in this sample may be carry-over from other donors' samples.

J is TRBJ2-7 and V is TRBV7-9, with 9 positions matching TRBD2. V was clipped by 8 bases and J by 3 bases; unmatched bases: 8. CDR1 and CDR2 (germline): SEHNR, FQNEAQ (reference sequence). The CDR3 covers 14 residues. The CDR3 nucleotides read TGTGCCAGCGGTATAGCGGGAGCGAACTACGAGCAGTACTTC. This codes for CASGIAGANYEQYF.

This sequence joins TRBV5-1 and TRBJ2-1, with 13 positions matching TRBD2. Trimming removed 6 bases from V and 7 bases from J; junction bases left unmatched: 10. This CDR3 has 16 residues. From germline, CDR1 is SGHRS and CDR2 YFSETQ. CDR3 loop: CASNPLAGGPGNEQFF. The CDR3 DNA reads as TGCGCCAGCAACCCACTAGCGGGAGGGCCGGGTAATGAGCAGTTCTTC.

The genes are TRBV19 and TRBJ1-2, with D perhaps matching TRBD1 (5 bases). CDR1 is LNHDA and CDR2 is SQIVND in the germline V gene (reference sequence). The CDR3 extends over 14 amino acids. Trimming shortened V by 5 bases and J by 0 bases, and 10 bases separated the two germline ends. The CDR3, as DNA: TGTGCCAGTAGTGGGCGACAGACTAACTATGGCTACACCTTC. It codes for CASSGRQTNYGYTF. The complete variable domain, with remaining parts taken from reference TRBV19 and TRBJ1-2, reads DGGITQSPKYLFRKEGQNVTLSCEQNLNHDAMYWYRQDPGQGLRLIYYSQIVNDFQKGDIAEGYSVSREKKESFPLTVTSAQKNPTAFYLCASSGRQTNYGYTFGSGTRLTVV.

The V gene is TRBV6-5, the J gene TRBJ2-1; 14 bases are a match to TRBD2. Germline lookup yields CDR1 MNHEY and CDR2 SVGAGI. The ends lost 6 bases at V and 9 bases at J; junction bases unmatched: 4. The CDR3 consists of 14 residues. CDR3 coding DNA: TGTGCCAGCAGACCTGGACTAGCGGGGGGTGAGCAGTTCTTC. Translating it yields CASRPGLAGGEQFF.

In its sample, this clone was seen a few times. The chain recombines TRBV10-1 with TRBJ1-3; D gene ambiguous. Germline-derived CDR1 and CDR2 are WNHNN and SYGVQD (reference sequence). Trimming removed 4 bases at V and 0 bases at J, with 4 bases between. The CDR3 has 13 amino acids. The CDR3 is CASSASSGNTIYF. For the CDR3, the DNA is TGCGCCAGCAGTGCCAGCTCTGGAAACACCATATATTTT.

The gene calls are TRBV6-6 and TRBJ2-2; 10 bases match TRBD2. Germline V lookup: CDR1 MNHNY, CDR2 SVGAGI (reference sequence). The CDR3 contains 15 residues. V was clipped by 6 bases and J by 6 bases; unmatched bases: 7. The CDR3: CASRGPSGSSGELFF. DNA of the CDR3: TGTGCCAGCAGGGGGCCTAGCGGGAGCTCCGGGGAGCTGTTTTTT.

The chain uses TRBV5-1 and TRBJ2-5; 11 bases agree with TRBD2. The CDR3 is 15 residues long. Germline V gene sequence: CDR1 SGHRS, CDR2 YFSETQ. Losses at the gene ends were 4 bases for V and 4 bases for J; bases not matched to a gene: 6. As DNA, the CDR3 is TGCGCCAGCAGCGGTCTAGCGGGAGGAGTAGAGACCCAGTACTTC. It codes for CASSGLAGGVETQYF.

Here the CDR3 reads CASSWPSGTTLHEQFF. CDR3 DNA: TGTGCCAGCAGCTGGCCATCCGGGACTACACTCCATGAGCAGTTCTTC. The chain has TRBV7-9 and TRBJ2-1; 7 nucleotides line up with TRBD2. Germline V lookup: CDR1 SEHNR, CDR2 FQNEAQ (reference sequence). The V and J ends lost 4 bases and 8 bases, in that order; junction bases with no gene match: 14. The CDR3 loop spans 16 amino acids.

The rearrangement joins TRBV6-6 to TRBJ2-7; D is possibly TRBD2 (6 bases). From germline, CDR1 is MNHNY and CDR2 SVGAGI (reference sequence). The CDR3 totals 14 residues. V lost 1 base to trimming and J lost 2 bases, with 9 bases between them. Here the CDR3 reads CASSYLRGTYEQYF. The CDR3 coding sequence is TGTGCCAGCAGTTACTTGCGGGGTACCTACGAGCAGTACTTC.

Only one count was recorded for this clone. This chain connects TRBV2 to TRBJ2-7; D is undetermined. The CDR3 length is 13 residues. Per the germline V gene, CDR1 is SNHLY and CDR2 is FYNNEI. Trimming took 8 bases from V and 6 from J, leaving 17 bases between them. In DNA, the CDR3 is TGTGCCAGCGCGAAGACAAACAAAGGCGAGCAGTACTTC. This encodes CASAKTNKGEQYF.

The rearrangement links TRBV28 to TRBJ1-2; 9 bases map to TRBD1. CDR1 MDHEN and CDR2 SYDVKM come from the germline V gene. Unmatched junction bases numbered 11, after V lost 5 bases and J lost 4 bases. The CDR3 is made up of 16 amino acids. The CDR3 bases are TGTGCCAGCAGTCTCCTTACCGGGACAGGGCCCTATGGCTACACCTTC. It yields the protein CASSLLTGTGPYGYTF.

This clone showed up just a few times. The V and J genes are TRBV15 and TRBJ1-4; 8 bases agree with TRBD1. The CDR3 is made up of 15 amino acids. Per the germline V gene, CDR1 is LNHNV and CDR2 is YYDKDF (reference sequence). V shed 3 bases, J shed 5 bases, and the junction held 5 bases outside the gene matches. The CDR3 sequence is CATSRDRQGNEKLFF. Written as DNA, the CDR3 is TGTGCCACCAGCAGGGATAGACAGGGGAATGAAAAACTGTTTTTT. The variable domain in full, completed from reference TRBV15 and TRBJ1-4, reads DAMVIQNPRYQVTQFGKPVTLSCSQTLNHNVMYWYQQKSSQAPKLLFHYYDKDFNNEADTPDNFQSRRPNTSFCFLDIRSPGLGDTAMYLCATSRDRQGNEKLFFGSGTQLSVL.

The rearrangement links TRBV6-6 to TRBJ2-3; 8 bases line up with TRBD1. The CDR3 consists of 15 residues. Germline V gene sequence: CDR1 MNHNY, CDR2 SVGAGI (reference sequence). V trimming: 6 bases; J trimming: 1 base; junction bases outside the gene matches: 6. For the CDR3, the DNA is TGTGCCAGCAGCCCGCCGGGACAGGGCACAGATACGCAGTATTTT. Translation gives CASSPPGQGTDTQYF.

This clone was counted ten times or more. The chain recombines TRBV29-1 with TRBJ2-7; no clear D. Germline V lookup: CDR1 SQVTM, CDR2 ANQGSEA. V lost 3 bases, J lost 0 bases, and 12 bases lay in between. CDR3 length: 14 amino acids. This CDR3 reads CSVEVLTDSYEQYF. The DNA for the CDR3 is TGCAGCGTTGAGGTGTTGACTGACTCCTACGAGCAGTACTTC.

This clone has a handful of counts. This chain uses TRBV2 with TRBJ2-7, with TRBD2 as a possible D gene (6 bases). The V and J ends lost 5 bases and 7 bases respectively, with 15 bases between them. The CDR3 spans 13 residues. Germline V CDR1 and CDR2: SNHLY, FYNNEI. The CDR3: CASSPPLAGEQYF. The CDR3, as DNA: TGTGCCAGCAGTCCTCCTTTGGCGGGGGAGCAGTACTTC.

This clone was seen a handful of times. The chain links TRBV7-2 to TRBJ2-5, with TRBD2 matching 14 bases. Germline values: CDR1 SGHTA, CDR2 FQGNSA. Trimming removed 6 bases from V and 7 bases from J; junction bases left unmatched: 7. This CDR3 has 15 amino acids. CDR3 protein: CASSPGLAGVVTQYF. The CDR3 nucleotides read TGTGCCAGCAGTCCGGGACTAGCGGGAGTGGTGACCCAGTACTTC.

The sample holds a few counts of this clone. The rearrangement uses TRBV20-1 and TRBJ1-1; D is uncertain. The CDR3 spans 11 residues. The V gene's germline CDR1 is DFQATT and CDR2 SNEGSKA (reference sequence). V was shortened by 3 bases and J by 8 bases, with 10 bases between the two germline ends. DNA for the CDR3: TGCAGTGCTAGTCGAAGCCAAGAAGCTTTCTTT. Translated: CSASRSQEAFF.

This rearrangement joins TRBV11-2 to TRBJ2-7; D remains unclear. The CDR3 is made up of 13 amino acids. The germline V and J ends were trimmed by 4 bases and 5 bases, with 12 bases remaining between them. Germline values: CDR1 SGHAT, CDR2 FQNNGV. The CDR3 reads CASSSPRKNEQYF. The CDR3, as DNA: TGTGCCAGCAGCTCGCCAAGGAAGAACGAGCAGTACTTC.